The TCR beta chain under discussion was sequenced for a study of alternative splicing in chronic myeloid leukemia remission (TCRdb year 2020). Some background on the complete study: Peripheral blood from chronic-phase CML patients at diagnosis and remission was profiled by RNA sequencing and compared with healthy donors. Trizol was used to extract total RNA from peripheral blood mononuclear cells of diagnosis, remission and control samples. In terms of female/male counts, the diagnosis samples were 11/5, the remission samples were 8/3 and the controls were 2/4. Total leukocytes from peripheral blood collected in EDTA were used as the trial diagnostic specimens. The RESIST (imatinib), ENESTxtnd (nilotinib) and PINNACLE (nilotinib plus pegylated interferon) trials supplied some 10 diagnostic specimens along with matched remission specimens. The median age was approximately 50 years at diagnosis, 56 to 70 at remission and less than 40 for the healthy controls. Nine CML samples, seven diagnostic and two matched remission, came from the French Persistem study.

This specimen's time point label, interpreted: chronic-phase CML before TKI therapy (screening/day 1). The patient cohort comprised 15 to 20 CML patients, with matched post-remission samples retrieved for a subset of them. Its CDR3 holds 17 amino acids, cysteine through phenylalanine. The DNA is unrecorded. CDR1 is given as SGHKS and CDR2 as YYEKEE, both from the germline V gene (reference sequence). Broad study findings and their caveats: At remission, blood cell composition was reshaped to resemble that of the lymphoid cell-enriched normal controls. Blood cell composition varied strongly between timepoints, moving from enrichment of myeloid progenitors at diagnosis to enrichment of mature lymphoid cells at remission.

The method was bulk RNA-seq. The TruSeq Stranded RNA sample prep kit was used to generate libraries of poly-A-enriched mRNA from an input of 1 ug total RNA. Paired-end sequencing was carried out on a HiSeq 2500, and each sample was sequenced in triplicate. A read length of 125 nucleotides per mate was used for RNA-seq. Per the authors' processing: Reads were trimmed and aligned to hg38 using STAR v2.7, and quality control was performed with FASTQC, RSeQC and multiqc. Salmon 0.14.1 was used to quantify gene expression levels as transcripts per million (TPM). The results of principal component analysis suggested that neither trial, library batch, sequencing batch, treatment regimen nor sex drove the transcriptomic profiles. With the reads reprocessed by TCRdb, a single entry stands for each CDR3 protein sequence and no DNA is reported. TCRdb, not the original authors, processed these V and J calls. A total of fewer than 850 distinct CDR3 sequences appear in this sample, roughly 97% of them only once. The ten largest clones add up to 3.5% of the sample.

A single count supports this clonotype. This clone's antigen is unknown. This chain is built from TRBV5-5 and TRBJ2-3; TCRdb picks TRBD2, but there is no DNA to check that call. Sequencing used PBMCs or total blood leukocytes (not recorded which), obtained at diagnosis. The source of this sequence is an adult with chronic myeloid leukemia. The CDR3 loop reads CASSLAAASGSTDTQYF.